This section outlines one T cell receptor beta chain sequence together with its context. Its specificity is unknown. One junction end disagrees with the germline gene, perhaps due to a read error. The sample originates from a study of CD8+CD57+ T cells in acquired aplastic anemia. Whole-study results and caveats: Patients and controls shared 25 to 35 CD8+ CDR3 sequences, which appeared highly expressed in patients and within their immunodominant clones.

Germline V gives CDR1 SQVTM, CDR2 ANQGSEA. The CDR3 is 14 residues long. In patients chosen for sequencing, flow cytometry had shown CD8+CD57+ cell expansion. Profiling of TCR beta VDJ combinations and CDR3 sequences used genomic DNA as template. In TCRdb, the reads were re-called with MiXCR into one record per CDR3 protein. The sample has around 220,000 distinct CDR3 sequences; about half are singletons. The receptor was isolated from a human donor with aplastic anemia. V gene TRBV29-1 combines with J gene TRBJ2-7; 9 bases are shared with TRBD1. The sequencing sample was made of sorted CD4+, CD8+, or CD8+CD57+ T cells (not recorded which) from PBMCs. This chain's CDR3 is CSARPGQGSYERYF. The CDR3 coding sequence is TGCAGCGCCCGTCCGGGACAGGGCTCCTACGAGCGGTACTTC.